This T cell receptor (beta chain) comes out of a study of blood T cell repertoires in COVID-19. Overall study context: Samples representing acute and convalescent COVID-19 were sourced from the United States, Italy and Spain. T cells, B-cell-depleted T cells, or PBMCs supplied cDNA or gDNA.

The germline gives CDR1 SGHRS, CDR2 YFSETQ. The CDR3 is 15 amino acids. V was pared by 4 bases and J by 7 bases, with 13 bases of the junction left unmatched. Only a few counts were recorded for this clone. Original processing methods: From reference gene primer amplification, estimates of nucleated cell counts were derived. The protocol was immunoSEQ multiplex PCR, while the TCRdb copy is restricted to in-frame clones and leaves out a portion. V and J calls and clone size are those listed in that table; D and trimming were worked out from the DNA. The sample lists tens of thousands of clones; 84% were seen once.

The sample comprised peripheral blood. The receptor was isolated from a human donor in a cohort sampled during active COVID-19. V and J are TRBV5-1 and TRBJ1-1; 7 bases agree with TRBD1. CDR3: CASSVDRAERGEAFF. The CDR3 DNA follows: TGCGCCAGCAGCGTTGACAGGGCAGAAAGGGGTGAAGCTTTCTTT.